This T cell receptor beta chain originates from a study of blood T cells in healthy people across ages. With 4 bases clipped from V and 0 bases from J, the junction kept 19 bases outside the gene matches. CDR1 is SGHAT and CDR2 is FQDESV in the germline V gene (reference sequence). This CDR3 contains 21 residues. To note about this clonotype: The antigen remains undetermined.

A J-beta primer mix and a sample-barcoded 5' primer were used in a second PCR of about 7 to 12 cycles. A single record per CDR3 protein comes from TCRdb applying MiXCR to the 5' RACE reads. Of about 680,000 distinct CDR3 sequences listed, around half are singletons. Study results and caveats: Naive CD4+ cell counts and diversity both ran higher in long-lived than in aged donors.

Donors were healthy Caucasian individuals from Russia aged about 6 to 100. PBMCs numbering at least 7 million were isolated per sample. A minimum of 5 micrograms of total RNA was extracted per sample. The rearrangement joins TRBV11-1 to TRBJ2-1; 9 bases are a match to TRBD2. Sequencing was performed on blood. This TCR derives from a woman aged 55-69 years in good health. CDR3 amino acids: CASSSLGGRTSALSSYNEQFF. For the CDR3, the DNA is TGTGCCAGCAGCTCCCTCGGGGGGCGGACTAGCGCCCTAAGCTCCTACAATGAGCAGTTCTTC.